This T cell receptor beta chain was captured by sequencing in a study of response to subunit inactivated influenza vaccine. The study's findings and limits: The authors offered the suggestion that each seasonal influenza vaccination recruits few new T cells.

Regarding this clonotype: No antigen is known for it.

This CDR3 is built from 15 residues. Trimming stripped 1 base from V and 7 bases from J, with 16 bases between. Germline V gives CDR1 SEHNR, CDR2 FQNEAQ (reference sequence). TCRdb called the RT-PCR reads again in MiXCR, with one record for every CDR3 protein. The sample shows more than 700,000 distinct CDR3 sequences, roughly 20% of them seen only once. The receptor comes from a man aged 45 to 65 who received an inactivated influenza vaccine. J is TRBJ1-2 and V is TRBV7-9; maybe TRBD1 (6 bases). The source material was PBMCs from blood, sampled 5 days after vaccination. The CDR3 sequence: CASSLGDTTTRGYTF. The CDR3 nucleotides read TGTGCCAGCAGCTTAGGGGACACCACAACTCGTGGCTACACCTTC.